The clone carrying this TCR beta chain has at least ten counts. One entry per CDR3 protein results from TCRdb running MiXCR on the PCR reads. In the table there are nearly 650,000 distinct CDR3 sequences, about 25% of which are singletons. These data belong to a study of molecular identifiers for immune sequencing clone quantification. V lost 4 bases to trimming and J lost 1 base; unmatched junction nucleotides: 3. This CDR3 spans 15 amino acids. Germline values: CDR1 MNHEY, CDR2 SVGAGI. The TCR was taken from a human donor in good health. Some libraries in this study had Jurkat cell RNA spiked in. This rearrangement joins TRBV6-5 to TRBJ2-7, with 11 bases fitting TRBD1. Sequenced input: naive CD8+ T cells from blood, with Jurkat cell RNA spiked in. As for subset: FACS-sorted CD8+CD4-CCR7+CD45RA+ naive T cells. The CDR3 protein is CASSSGQGVSYEQYF. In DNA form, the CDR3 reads TGTGCCAGCAGTTCGGGACAGGGGGTATCCTACGAGCAGTACTTC.